This TCR beta chain was observed in a study of blood T cell repertoires in COVID-19. Study processing details: For nucleated cells, counts were estimated from reference gene primer amplification. The data were produced by immunoSEQ multiplex PCR, yet TCRdb's version contains in-frame clones alone and is incomplete. V, J and clone size are those of that table, while D and trimming were read from the DNA. Of around 40,000 clones in the sample, 85% to 90% were seen once. CDR1 and CDR2 (germline): SNHLY, FYNNEI. V was clipped by 5 bases and J by 1 base, with 6 bases between them. This CDR3 comprises 13 residues.

This TCR came from a man in his forties or fifties with active or convalescent COVID-19. The chain recombines TRBV2 with TRBJ1-5; no reliable D call. Source material: peripheral blood. The CDR3 coding sequence is TGTGCCAGCAGTACCAGGAGCAATCAGCCCCAGCATTTT. Translating gives CASSTRSNQPQHF.